A selection of T cell receptor beta chains follows, all from one sample in a study of vaccination and CD4 T cells after COVID-19. These receptors lack a known antigen. TCRdb reprocessed the PCR reads with MiXCR, giving one entry per CDR3 protein. The data contain 13,000 to 15,000 distinct CDR3 sequences, 65% to 75% of them singletons. The sample taken for sequencing was CD4+ T cells from blood, cultured in vitro. These receptors all come from a human donor who had recovered from COVID-19. Each CDR3 is given with its conserved first and last residue. A D gene is named only where the DNA matches it firmly. Where a row states a size, it is once, few, many or the class of an expanded clone; other rows omit it.

d_gene: -
v_gene: TRBV5-1
abundance: -
j_gene: TRBJ2-7
CDR3aa: CASSTTPPSYEQYF
CDR3nt: TGCGCCAGCAGCACTACCCCTCCTAGCTACGAGCAGTACTTC

d_gene: -
v_gene: TRBV28
abundance: -
j_gene: TRBJ2-5
CDR3aa: CASSLVAQETQYF
CDR3nt: TGTGCCAGCAGTTTAGTGGCGCAAGAGACCCAGTACTTC

d_gene: -
v_gene: TRBV6-2/TRBV6-3
abundance: -
j_gene: TRBJ2-3
CDR3aa: CASSYVDTQYF
CDR3nt: TGTGCCAGCAGTTACGTAGATACGCAGTATTTT

d_gene: TRBD2
v_gene: TRBV20-1
abundance: once
j_gene: TRBJ2-2
CDR3aa: CSATGRSNTGELFF
CDR3nt: TGCAGTGCTACCGGGAGGTCGAACACCGGGGAGCTGTTTTTT

d_gene: TRBD1
v_gene: TRBV20-1
abundance: -
j_gene: TRBJ2-7
CDR3aa: CSARDAWDRGSEQYF
CDR3nt: TGCAGTGCTAGAGATGCCTGGGACAGGGGATCCGAGCAGTACTTC

d_gene: TRBD2
v_gene: TRBV28
abundance: -
j_gene: TRBJ2-1
CDR3aa: CASSSSGRGSYNEQFF
CDR3nt: TGTGCCAGCAGCTCTAGCGGGAGAGGGTCCTACAATGAGCAGTTCTTC

d_gene: -
v_gene: TRBV7-9
abundance: -
j_gene: TRBJ1-6
CDR3aa: CASSLITLGSPLHF
CDR3nt: TGTGCCAGCAGCTTAATAACACTTGGGTCACCCCTCCACTTT

d_gene: -
v_gene: TRBV27
abundance: -
j_gene: TRBJ2-4
CDR3aa: CASSDHRGGNIQYF
CDR3nt: TGTGCCAGCAGTGACCACAGGGGAGGGAACATTCAGTACTTC

d_gene: -
v_gene: TRBV27
abundance: -
j_gene: TRBJ1-1
CDR3aa: CASSPFSGLGTEAFF
CDR3nt: TGTGCCAGCAGTCCTTTTTCGGGGCTGGGCACTGAAGCTTTCTTT

d_gene: TRBD1
v_gene: TRBV20-1
abundance: -
j_gene: TRBJ1-1
CDR3aa: CSAPGTGVVVNTEAFF
CDR3nt: TGCAGTGCCCCGGGGACAGGGGTCGTTGTGAACACTGAAGCTTTCTTT

d_gene: TRBD2
v_gene: TRBV20-1
abundance: -
j_gene: TRBJ2-2
CDR3aa: CSAPTSGRVNTGELFF
CDR3nt: TGCAGTGCCCCGACTAGCGGGAGGGTCAACACCGGGGAGCTGTTTTTT

d_gene: -
v_gene: TRBV12-3/TRBV12-4
abundance: -
j_gene: TRBJ2-1
CDR3aa: CARTSYQPGPYNEQFF
CDR3nt: TGTGCCAGAACTTCTTACCAGCCCGGCCCCTACAATGAGCAGTTCTTC

d_gene: TRBD2
v_gene: TRBV7-8
abundance: -
j_gene: TRBJ2-5
CDR3aa: CASSLGGALFQETQYF
CDR3nt: TGTGCCAGCAGCTTGGGAGGGGCCCTCTTCCAAGAGACCCAGTACTTC

d_gene: TRBD1
v_gene: TRBV19
abundance: -
j_gene: TRBJ1-5
CDR3aa: CASSRGQGATDQPQHF
CDR3nt: TGTGCCAGTAGTAGGGGACAGGGGGCGACTGATCAGCCCCAGCATTTT

d_gene: TRBD1
v_gene: TRBV11-2
abundance: -
j_gene: TRBJ2-5
CDR3aa: CASSPILDRGRATQYF
CDR3nt: TGTGCCAGCAGCCCCATTCTGGACAGGGGGAGGGCGACCCAGTACTTC

d_gene: -
v_gene: TRBV6-5
abundance: few
j_gene: TRBJ1-2
CDR3aa: CASSYEGGYTF
CDR3nt: TGTGCCAGCAGTTACGAGGGTGGCTACACCTTC

d_gene: -
v_gene: TRBV5-1
abundance: -
j_gene: TRBJ2-5
CDR3aa: CASSPSGDLGGTQYF
CDR3nt: TGCGCCAGCAGCCCCTCCGGGGACCTTGGGGGGACCCAGTACTTC

d_gene: -
v_gene: TRBV7-2
abundance: -
j_gene: TRBJ1-1
CDR3aa: CASSAYLGVGTFF
CDR3nt: TGTGCCAGCAGCGCATACCTGGGAGTCGGAACTTTCTTT

d_gene: -
v_gene: TRBV5-4
abundance: -
j_gene: TRBJ1-2
CDR3aa: CASSPDLNYGYTF
CDR3nt: TGTGCCAGCAGCCCGGACCTTAACTATGGCTACACCTTC

d_gene: -
v_gene: TRBV7-2
abundance: -
j_gene: TRBJ2-7
CDR3aa: CASSLNGSPHEQYF
CDR3nt: TGTGCCAGCAGCTTAAACGGATCGCCCCACGAGCAGTACTTC

d_gene: -
v_gene: TRBV7-2
abundance: once
j_gene: TRBJ2-2
CDR3aa: CASSLGGSTGELFF
CDR3nt: TGTGCCAGCAGCTTAGGGGGAAGCACCGGGGAGCTGTTTTTT

d_gene: TRBD1
v_gene: TRBV6-1
abundance: medium-sized
j_gene: TRBJ1-2
CDR3aa: CASSPTGDYGYTF
CDR3nt: TGTGCCAGCAGCCCGACAGGGGACTATGGCTACACCTTC

d_gene: -
v_gene: TRBV20-1
abundance: -
j_gene: TRBJ1-2
CDR3aa: CSARDARGANYGYTF
CDR3nt: TGCAGTGCTAGAGATGCGCGGGGGGCAAACTATGGCTACACCTTC

d_gene: TRBD2
v_gene: TRBV7-2
abundance: -
j_gene: TRBJ2-7
CDR3aa: CASSLRAGGSYEQYF
CDR3nt: TGTGCCAGCAGCTTGAGGGCGGGAGGGTCCTACGAGCAGTACTTC

d_gene: TRBD1
v_gene: TRBV5-4
abundance: -
j_gene: TRBJ2-7
CDR3aa: CASSRQTGTREQYF
CDR3nt: TGTGCCAGCAGCCGACAGACAGGGACCAGAGAGCAGTACTTC

d_gene: -
v_gene: TRBV28
abundance: few
j_gene: TRBJ2-3
CDR3aa: CASSLGSTDTQYF
CDR3nt: TGTGCCAGCAGTTTGGGGAGCACAGATACGCAGTATTTT

d_gene: -
v_gene: TRBV18
abundance: -
j_gene: TRBJ2-3
CDR3aa: CASSPSPPGILTDTQYF
CDR3nt: TGTGCCAGCTCACCGTCCCCACCCGGAATCCTCACAGATACGCAGTATTTT

d_gene: TRBD1
v_gene: TRBV12-3/TRBV12-4
abundance: -
j_gene: TRBJ2-5
CDR3aa: CASSLQGGETQYF
CDR3nt: TGTGCCAGCAGTCTACAGGGGGGAGAGACCCAGTACTTC

d_gene: TRBD2
v_gene: TRBV6-5
abundance: once
j_gene: TRBJ2-7
CDR3aa: CASSWGLAGDEQYF
CDR3nt: TGTGCCAGCAGTTGGGGACTAGCGGGAGACGAGCAGTACTTC

d_gene: TRBD1
v_gene: TRBV28
abundance: -
j_gene: TRBJ1-5
CDR3aa: CASLGQTFQPQHF
CDR3nt: TGTGCCAGCCTGGGACAGACCTTTCAGCCCCAGCATTTT

d_gene: -
v_gene: TRBV20-1
abundance: -
j_gene: TRBJ1-5
CDR3aa: CSARSPGISNQPQHF
CDR3nt: TGCAGTGCTAGATCCCCCGGAATTAGCAATCAGCCCCAGCATTTT

d_gene: -
v_gene: TRBV20-1
abundance: -
j_gene: TRBJ1-3
CDR3aa: CSASLPNSGNTIYF
CDR3nt: TGCAGTGCTTCGCTGCCTAATTCTGGAAACACCATATATTTT

d_gene: -
v_gene: TRBV7-2
abundance: -
j_gene: TRBJ1-5
CDR3aa: CASSLAGSNNQPQHF
CDR3nt: TGTGCCAGCAGCTTAGCGGGCAGTAACAATCAGCCCCAGCATTTT

d_gene: TRBD1
v_gene: TRBV15
abundance: -
j_gene: TRBJ2-5
CDR3aa: CATSRGDRRAKQETQYF
CDR3nt: TGTGCCACCAGCAGAGGGGACAGGCGGGCGAAACAAGAGACCCAGTACTTC

d_gene: -
v_gene: TRBV6-5
abundance: -
j_gene: TRBJ1-2
CDR3aa: CASSYSGWSGYTF
CDR3nt: TGTGCCAGCAGTTACTCGGGGTGGAGCGGCTACACCTTC

d_gene: TRBD2
v_gene: TRBV29-1
abundance: -
j_gene: TRBJ2-1
CDR3aa: CSVPKFSGRAAYNEQFF
CDR3nt: TGCAGCGTCCCGAAATTTAGCGGGAGGGCCGCGTACAATGAGCAGTTCTTC

d_gene: -
v_gene: TRBV11-2
abundance: few
j_gene: TRBJ1-1
CDR3aa: CASSLVFSTEAFF
CDR3nt: TGTGCCAGCAGCTTAGTCTTTTCCACTGAAGCTTTCTTT

d_gene: -
v_gene: TRBV20-1
abundance: -
j_gene: TRBJ2-6
CDR3aa: CSARDLGANVLTF
CDR3nt: TGCAGTGCTAGAGATTTAGGGGCCAACGTCCTGACTTTC

d_gene: -
v_gene: TRBV6-1
abundance: -
j_gene: TRBJ1-3
CDR3aa: CASSQPNVPSSGNTIYF
CDR3nt: TGTGCCAGCAGCCAACCCAATGTCCCGTCGTCTGGAAACACCATATATTTT

d_gene: TRBD1
v_gene: TRBV7-2
abundance: few
j_gene: TRBJ1-2
CDR3aa: CASSPMGQSYTF
CDR3nt: TGTGCCAGCAGCCCAATGGGACAGAGCTACACCTTC

d_gene: -
v_gene: TRBV6-1
abundance: -
j_gene: TRBJ2-7
CDR3aa: CASSGRGLHPYEQYF
CDR3nt: TGTGCCAGCAGTGGAAGGGGACTCCATCCCTACGAGCAGTACTTC

d_gene: TRBD2
v_gene: TRBV7-2
abundance: -
j_gene: TRBJ2-1
CDR3aa: CASSPGLAGGAGENEQFF
CDR3nt: TGTGCCAGCAGCCCTGGACTAGCGGGAGGGGCGGGGGAAAATGAGCAGTTCTTC

d_gene: -
v_gene: TRBV28
abundance: -
j_gene: TRBJ2-5
CDR3aa: CASKYPGQETQYF
CDR3nt: TGTGCCAGCAAATATCCGGGGCAAGAGACCCAGTACTTC

d_gene: -
v_gene: TRBV20-1
abundance: -
j_gene: TRBJ2-7
CDR3aa: CSARTGKYTYEQYF
CDR3nt: TGCAGTGCTAGAACGGGAAAATATACCTACGAGCAGTACTTC

d_gene: -
v_gene: TRBV5-5
abundance: few
j_gene: TRBJ2-3
CDR3aa: CASSPPGGVSDTQYF
CDR3nt: TGTGCCAGCAGTCCCCCCGGGGGCGTCTCCGATACGCAGTATTTT

d_gene: -
v_gene: TRBV6-1
abundance: -
j_gene: TRBJ1-2
CDR3aa: CASSEALGQLYGYTF
CDR3nt: TGTGCCAGCAGTGAAGCGCTTGGCCAGCTCTATGGCTACACCTTC

d_gene: -
v_gene: TRBV7-8
abundance: -
j_gene: TRBJ2-1
CDR3aa: CASSLKRSGREQFF
CDR3nt: TGTGCCAGCAGCTTAAAGAGGTCGGGGAGGGAGCAGTTCTTC

d_gene: -
v_gene: TRBV4-1
abundance: -
j_gene: TRBJ2-1
CDR3aa: CASSQDGVDYDEQFF
CDR3nt: TGCGCCAGCAGCCAAGACGGGGTGGACTACGATGAGCAGTTCTTC

d_gene: -
v_gene: TRBV24-1
abundance: -
j_gene: TRBJ1-5
CDR3aa: CATEPGLPRGQPQHF
CDR3nt: TGTGCCACCGAGCCGGGACTACCACGGGGTCAGCCCCAGCATTTT

d_gene: -
v_gene: TRBV19
abundance: -
j_gene: TRBJ1-5
CDR3aa: CASTSIRGSNQPQHF
CDR3nt: TGTGCCAGTACTTCCATCCGGGGGTCAAATCAGCCCCAGCATTTT

d_gene: -
v_gene: TRBV19
abundance: -
j_gene: TRBJ1-1
CDR3aa: CASSRKGNTEAFF
CDR3nt: TGTGCCAGTAGTAGAAAGGGGAACACTGAAGCTTTCTTT

d_gene: -
v_gene: TRBV7-7
abundance: -
j_gene: TRBJ2-2
CDR3aa: CASSSTIRTGELFF
CDR3nt: TGTGCCAGCAGCTCAACTATCCGAACCGGGGAGCTGTTTTTT